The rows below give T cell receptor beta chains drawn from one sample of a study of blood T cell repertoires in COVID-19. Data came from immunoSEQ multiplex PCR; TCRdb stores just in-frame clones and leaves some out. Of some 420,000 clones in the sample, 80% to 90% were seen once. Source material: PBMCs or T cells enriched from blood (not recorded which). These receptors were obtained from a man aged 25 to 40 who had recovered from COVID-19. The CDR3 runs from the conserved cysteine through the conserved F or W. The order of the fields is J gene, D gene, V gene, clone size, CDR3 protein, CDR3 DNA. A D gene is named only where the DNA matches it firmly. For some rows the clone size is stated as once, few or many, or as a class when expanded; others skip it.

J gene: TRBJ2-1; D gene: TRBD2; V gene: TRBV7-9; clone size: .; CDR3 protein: CASSLPFKLAGVFYNEQFF; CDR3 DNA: TGTGCCAGCAGCCTGCCCTTTAAACTAGCGGGAGTATTCTACAATGAGCAGTTCTTC
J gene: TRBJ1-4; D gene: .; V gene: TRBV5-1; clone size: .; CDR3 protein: CASSRGSIEKLFF; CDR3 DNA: TGCGCCAGCAGCCGAGGGAGTATTGAAAAACTGTTTTTT
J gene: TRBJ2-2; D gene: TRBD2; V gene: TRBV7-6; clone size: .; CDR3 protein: CASSPGTSGSTGELFF; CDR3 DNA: TGTGCCAGCAGCCCTGGGACTAGCGGGAGCACCGGGGAGCTGTTTTTT
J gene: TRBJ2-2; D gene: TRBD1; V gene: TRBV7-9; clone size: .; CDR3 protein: CASSFDRGDFGGELFF; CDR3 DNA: TGTGCCAGCAGCTTTGACAGGGGAGATTTTGGCGGGGAGCTGTTTTTT
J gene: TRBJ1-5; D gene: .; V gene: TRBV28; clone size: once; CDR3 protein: CASSFLINQPQHF; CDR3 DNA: TGTGCCAGCAGTTTCTTAATAAATCAGCCCCAGCATTTT
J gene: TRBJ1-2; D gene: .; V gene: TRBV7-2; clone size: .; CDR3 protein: CASSFEGYYGYTF; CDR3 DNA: TGTGCCAGCAGCTTTGAGGGATACTATGGCTACACCTTC
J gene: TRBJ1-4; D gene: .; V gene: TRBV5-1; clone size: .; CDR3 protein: CASSTGRTAVFNEKLFF; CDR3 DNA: TGCGCCAGCAGCACTGGTCGGACAGCCGTTTTTAATGAAAAACTGTTTTTT
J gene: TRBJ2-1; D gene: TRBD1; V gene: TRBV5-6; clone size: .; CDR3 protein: CASSSLTMGTGLDEQFF; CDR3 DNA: TGTGCCAGCAGCTCCCTGACCATGGGGACAGGGCTGGATGAGCAGTTCTTC
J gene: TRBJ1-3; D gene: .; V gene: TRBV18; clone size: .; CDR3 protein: CASSPPSFSGNTIYF; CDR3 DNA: TGTGCCAGCTCACCACCCTCCTTCTCTGGAAACACCATATATTTT
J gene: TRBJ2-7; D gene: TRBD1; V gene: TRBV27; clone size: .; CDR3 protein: CASSLKGQGNEQYF; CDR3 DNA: TGTGCCAGCAGTTTAAAGGGACAGGGGAACGAGCAGTACTTC
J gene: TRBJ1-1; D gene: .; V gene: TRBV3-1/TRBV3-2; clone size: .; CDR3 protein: CASSRGSNTEAFF; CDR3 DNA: TGTGCCAGCAGCCGTGGCTCGAACACTGAAGCTTTCTTT